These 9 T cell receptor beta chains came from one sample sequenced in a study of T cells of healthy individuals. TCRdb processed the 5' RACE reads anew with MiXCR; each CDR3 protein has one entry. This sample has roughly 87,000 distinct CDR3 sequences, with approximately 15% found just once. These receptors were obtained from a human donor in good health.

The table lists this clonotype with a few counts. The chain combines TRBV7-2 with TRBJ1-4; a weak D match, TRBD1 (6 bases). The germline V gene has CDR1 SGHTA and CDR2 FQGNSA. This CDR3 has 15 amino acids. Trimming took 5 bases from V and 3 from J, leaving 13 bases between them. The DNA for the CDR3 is TGTGCCAGCAGCGAGGGGGGGTTGGCTAATGAAAAACTGTTTTTT. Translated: CASSEGGLANEKLFF.

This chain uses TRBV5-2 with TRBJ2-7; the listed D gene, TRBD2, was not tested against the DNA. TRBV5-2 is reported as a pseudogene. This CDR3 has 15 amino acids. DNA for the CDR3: TGTGCCAGCACCTCCCTGGGACTAGCGGGAGTCGAGCAGTACTTC. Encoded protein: CASTSLGLAGVEQYF.

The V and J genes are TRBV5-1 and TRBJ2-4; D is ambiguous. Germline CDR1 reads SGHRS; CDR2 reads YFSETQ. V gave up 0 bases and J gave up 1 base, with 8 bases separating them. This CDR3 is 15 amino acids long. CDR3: CASSLGDWAKNIQYF. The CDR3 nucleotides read TGCGCCAGCAGCTTGGGCGACTGGGCCAAAAACATTCAGTACTTC. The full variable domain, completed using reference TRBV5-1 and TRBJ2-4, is KAGVTQTPRYLIKTRGQQVTLSCSPISGHRSVSWYQQTPGQGLQFLFEYFSETQRNKGNFPGRFSGRQFSNSRSEMNVSTLELGDSALYLCASSLGDWAKNIQYFGAGTRLSVL.

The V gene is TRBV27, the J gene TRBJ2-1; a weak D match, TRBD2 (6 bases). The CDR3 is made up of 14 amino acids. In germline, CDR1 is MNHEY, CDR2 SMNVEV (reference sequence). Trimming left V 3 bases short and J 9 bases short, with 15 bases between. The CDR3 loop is CASSFSGGKVEQFF. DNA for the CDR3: TGTGCCAGCAGTTTCAGCGGCGGGAAGGTTGAGCAGTTCTTC.

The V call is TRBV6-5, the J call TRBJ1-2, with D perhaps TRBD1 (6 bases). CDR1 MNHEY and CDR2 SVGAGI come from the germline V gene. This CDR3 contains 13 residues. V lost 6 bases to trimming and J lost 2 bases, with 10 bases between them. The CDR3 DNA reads TGTGCCAGCAGCCCGGGACACAACTATGGCTACACCTTC. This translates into CASSPGHNYGYTF.

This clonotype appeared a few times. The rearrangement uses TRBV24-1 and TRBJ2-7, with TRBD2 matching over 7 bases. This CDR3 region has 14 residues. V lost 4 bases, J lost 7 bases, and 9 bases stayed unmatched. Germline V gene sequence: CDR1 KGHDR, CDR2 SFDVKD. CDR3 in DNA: TGTGCCACCAGTGAGTCGGGGGGTCACGGGGAGCAGTACTTC. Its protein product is CATSESGGHGEQYF.

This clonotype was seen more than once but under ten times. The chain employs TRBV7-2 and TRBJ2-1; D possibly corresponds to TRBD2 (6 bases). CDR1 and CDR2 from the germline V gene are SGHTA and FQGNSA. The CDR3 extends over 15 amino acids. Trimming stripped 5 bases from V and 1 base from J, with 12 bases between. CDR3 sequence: CASSLYSGSYNEQFF. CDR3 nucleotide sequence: TGTGCCAGCAGCCTATATAGCGGTTCCTACAATGAGCAGTTCTTC.

CDR3 region: CASSSRGQGNTIYF. CDR3 nucleotides: TGTGCCAGCAGTTCTAGGGGACAGGGAAACACCATATATTTT. The V call is TRBV6-6, the J call TRBJ1-3; 7 bases are shared with TRBD1. This CDR3 is 14 amino acids long. V lost 4 bases and J lost 4; bases outside the gene matches: 4. The V gene's germline CDR1 is MNHNY and CDR2 SVGAGI (reference sequence).

As DNA, the CDR3 is TGTGCCAGCAGCTTGGCACACCTTTCCTACAATGAGCAGTTCTTC. Translated, it gives CASSLAHLSYNEQFF. V usage is TRBV7-2 and J usage is TRBJ2-1; no reliable D call. The V end lost 3 bases, the J end lost 1 base, and 10 bases lay between the germline ends. CDR3 length equals 15 residues. In germline, CDR1 is SGHTA, CDR2 FQGNSA. Drawing the rest from reference TRBV7-2 and TRBJ2-1, the complete variable domain is GAGVSQSPSNKVTEKGKDVELRCDPISGHTALYWYRQSLGQGLEFLIYFQGNSAPDKSGLPSDRFSAERTGGSVSTLTIQRTQQEDSAVYLCASSLAHLSYNEQFFGPGTRLTVL.